Below, one TCR beta chain is given with its context. The antigen is unknown. The sample is drawn from a study of T cell responses to AZD1222 COVID-19 vaccine. General study results and limits: Nearly half of spike-specific TCRs reportedly target variant regions that are unmutated in the B.1.351 and B.1.1.7 variants. Mostly white British, mostly female donors; authors suggested clonal diversity may be underestimated.

CDR1 SGHTA and CDR2 FQGTGA come from the germline V gene. The V gene lost 4 bases and the J gene lost 4 bases, with 8 bases spanning the gap. This CDR3 comprises 13 residues. The method was immunoSEQ multiplex PCR; TCRdb's version includes in-frame clones alone and lacks a portion of them. The sample holds around 100,000 clones, just under 90% seen once. This material consisted of peripheral blood, taken on day 0 of AZD1222 vaccination. The chain carries TRBV7-3 and TRBJ2-1; D gene ambiguous. The clonotype originates from an adult in good health. CDR3 DNA sequence: TGTGCCAGCAGCTCAACAGTGTACAATGAGCAGTTCTTC. It yields the protein CASSSTVYNEQFF.